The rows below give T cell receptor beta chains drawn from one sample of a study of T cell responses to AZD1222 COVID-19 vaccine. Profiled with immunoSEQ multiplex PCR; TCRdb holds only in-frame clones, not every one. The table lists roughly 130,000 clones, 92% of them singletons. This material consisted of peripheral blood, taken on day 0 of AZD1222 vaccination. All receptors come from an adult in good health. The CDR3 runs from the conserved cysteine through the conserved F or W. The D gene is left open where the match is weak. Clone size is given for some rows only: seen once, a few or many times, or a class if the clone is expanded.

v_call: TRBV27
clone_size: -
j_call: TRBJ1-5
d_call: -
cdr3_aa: CASSSQSNQPQHF
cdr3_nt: TGTGCCAGCAGTTCACAGTCCAATCAGCCCCAGCATTTT

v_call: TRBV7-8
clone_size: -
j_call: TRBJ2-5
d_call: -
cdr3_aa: CASSPKRAQYF
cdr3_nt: TGTGCCAGCAGCCCCAAACGGGCCCAGTACTTC

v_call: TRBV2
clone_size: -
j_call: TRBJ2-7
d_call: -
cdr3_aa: CASSEQGLGNSYEQYF
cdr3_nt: TGTGCCAGCAGTGAGCAGGGGCTAGGAAATTCCTACGAGCAGTACTTC

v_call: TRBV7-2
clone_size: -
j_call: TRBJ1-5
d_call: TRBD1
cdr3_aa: CASSLGQGGSNQPQHF
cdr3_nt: TGTGCCAGCAGCTTAGGACAGGGCGGAAGCAATCAGCCCCAGCATTTT

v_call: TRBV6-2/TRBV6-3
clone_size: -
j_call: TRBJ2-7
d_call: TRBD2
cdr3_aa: CASSFLAGSPYEQYF
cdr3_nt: TGTGCCAGCAGTTTTCTAGCGGGGAGCCCATACGAGCAGTACTTC

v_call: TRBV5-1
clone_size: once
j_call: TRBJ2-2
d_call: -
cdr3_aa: CASSSRERTGELFF
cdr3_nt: TGCGCCAGCAGCTCCCGGGAGCGGACCGGGGAGCTGTTTTTT

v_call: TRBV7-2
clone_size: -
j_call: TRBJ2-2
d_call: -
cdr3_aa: CASGNTGELFF
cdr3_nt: TGTGCCAGCGGAAACACCGGGGAGCTGTTTTTT

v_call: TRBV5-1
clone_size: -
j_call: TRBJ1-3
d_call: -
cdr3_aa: CASSLGGGNTIYF
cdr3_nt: TGCGCCAGCAGCTTGGGTGGAGGAAACACCATATATTTT

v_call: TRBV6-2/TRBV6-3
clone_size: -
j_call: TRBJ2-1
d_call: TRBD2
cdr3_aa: CASSYMTSGVYNEQFF
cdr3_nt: TGTGCCAGCAGTTATATGACTAGCGGGGTATACAATGAGCAGTTCTTC

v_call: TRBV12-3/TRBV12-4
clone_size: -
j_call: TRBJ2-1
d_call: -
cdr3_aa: CASSHNEQFF
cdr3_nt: TGTGCCAGCAGTCACAATGAGCAGTTCTTC

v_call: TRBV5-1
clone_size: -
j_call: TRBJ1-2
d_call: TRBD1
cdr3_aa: CASSIGQGEGYTF
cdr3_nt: TGCGCCAGCAGCATCGGACAGGGAGAGGGCTACACCTTC

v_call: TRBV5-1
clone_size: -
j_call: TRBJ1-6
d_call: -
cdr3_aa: CASSLASGGYNSPLHF
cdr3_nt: TGCGCCAGCAGCTTGGCGTCGGGAGGCTATAATTCACCCCTCCACTTT

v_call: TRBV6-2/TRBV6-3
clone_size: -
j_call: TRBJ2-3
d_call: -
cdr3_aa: CASSAPGGGLTDTQYF
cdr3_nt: TGTGCCAGCAGTGCCCCAGGGGGGGGTCTCACAGATACGCAGTATTTT

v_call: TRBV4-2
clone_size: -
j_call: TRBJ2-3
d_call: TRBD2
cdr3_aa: CASSQVPLAGEETDTQYF
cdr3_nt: TGTGCCAGCAGCCAAGTTCCCCTGGCGGGGGAGGAGACAGATACGCAGTATTTT

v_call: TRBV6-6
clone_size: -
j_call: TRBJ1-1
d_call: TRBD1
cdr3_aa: CASNLDRAAPEAFF
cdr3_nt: TGTGCCAGCAACCTAGACAGGGCGGCCCCTGAAGCTTTCTTT

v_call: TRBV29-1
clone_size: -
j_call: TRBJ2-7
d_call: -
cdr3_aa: CSVGGTEEGAF
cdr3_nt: TGCAGCGTTGGCGGGACAGAAGAAGGGGCCTTC

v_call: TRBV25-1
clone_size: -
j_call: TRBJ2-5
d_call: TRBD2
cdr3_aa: CASSDPYSGGVGTQYF
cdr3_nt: TGTGCCAGCAGTGATCCCTATAGCGGGGGGGTAGGGACCCAGTACTTC

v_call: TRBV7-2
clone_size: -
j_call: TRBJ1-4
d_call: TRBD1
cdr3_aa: CASSSGQGEEKLFF
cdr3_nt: TGTGCCAGCAGCTCCGGACAGGGAGAGGAAAAACTGTTTTTT

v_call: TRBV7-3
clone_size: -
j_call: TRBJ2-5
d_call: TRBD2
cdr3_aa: CASSSAGGREETQYF
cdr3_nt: TGTGCCAGCAGCTCGGCGGGGGGCAGAGAAGAGACCCAGTACTTC

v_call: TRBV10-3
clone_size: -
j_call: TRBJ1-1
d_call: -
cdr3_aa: CAIRGENTEAFF
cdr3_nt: TGTGCCATCAGGGGGGAAAACACTGAAGCTTTCTTT

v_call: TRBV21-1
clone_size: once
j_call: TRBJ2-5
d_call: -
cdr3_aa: CASSKGGGETLQETQYF
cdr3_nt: TGTGCCAGCAGCAAGGGTGGGGGAGAGACTCTCCAAGAGACCCAGTACTTC

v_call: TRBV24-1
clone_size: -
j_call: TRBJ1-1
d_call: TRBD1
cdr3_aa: CATRDRWDTEAFF
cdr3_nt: TGTGCCACCAGGGACAGGTGGGACACTGAAGCTTTCTTT

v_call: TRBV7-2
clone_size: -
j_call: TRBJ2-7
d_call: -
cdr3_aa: CASSLIGTRSSYEQYF
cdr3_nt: TGTGCCAGCAGCTTAATAGGGACTCGGAGCTCCTACGAGCAGTACTTC

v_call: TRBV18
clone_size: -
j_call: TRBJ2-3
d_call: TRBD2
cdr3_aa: CASLRTSGAPTDTQYF
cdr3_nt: TGTGCCAGCTTAAGGACTAGCGGGGCTCCCACAGATACGCAGTATTTT

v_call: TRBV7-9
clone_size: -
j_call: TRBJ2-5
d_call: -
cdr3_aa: CASSPTKTETQYF
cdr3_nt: TGTGCCAGCAGCCCCACTAAAACGGAGACCCAGTACTTC

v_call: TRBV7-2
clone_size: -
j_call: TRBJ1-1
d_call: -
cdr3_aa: CASSSGPTGTEAFF
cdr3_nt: TGTGCCAGCAGCTCCGGACCGACGGGCACTGAAGCTTTCTTT

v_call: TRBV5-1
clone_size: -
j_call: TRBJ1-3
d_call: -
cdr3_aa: CASRSEGIAGNTIYF
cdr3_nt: TGCGCCAGCAGAAGCGAAGGGATCGCTGGAAACACCATATATTTT

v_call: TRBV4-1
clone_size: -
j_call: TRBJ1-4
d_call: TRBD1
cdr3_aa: CASSQVRTGEDEKLFF
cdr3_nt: TGCGCCAGCAGCCAAGTCCGGACAGGGGAGGACGAAAAACTGTTTTTT

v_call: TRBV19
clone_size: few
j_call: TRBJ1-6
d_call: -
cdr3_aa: CASIGRDNSPLHF
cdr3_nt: TGTGCCAGTATCGGCAGGGACAATTCACCCCTCCACTTT

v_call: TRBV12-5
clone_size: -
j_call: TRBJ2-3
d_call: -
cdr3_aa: CASGLGQQTDTQYF
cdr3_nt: TGTGCTAGTGGTTTGGGGCAGCAAACAGATACGCAGTATTTT

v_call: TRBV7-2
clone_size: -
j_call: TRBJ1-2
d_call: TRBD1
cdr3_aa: CASSLWTGGVSIGGYTF
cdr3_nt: TGTGCCAGCAGCCTATGGACAGGGGGCGTGAGCATTGGAGGCTACACCTTC

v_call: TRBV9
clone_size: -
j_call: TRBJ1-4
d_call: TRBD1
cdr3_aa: CASSSWGQGAGNEKLFF
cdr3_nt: TGTGCCAGCAGCTCATGGGGACAGGGCGCTGGTAATGAAAAACTGTTTTTT

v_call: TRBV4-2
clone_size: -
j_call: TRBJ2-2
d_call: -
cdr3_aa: CASSQRTGGTGELFF
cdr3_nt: TGTGCCAGCAGCCAACGAACAGGAGGCACCGGGGAGCTGTTTTTT

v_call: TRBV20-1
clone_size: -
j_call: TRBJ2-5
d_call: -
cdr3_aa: CSASRWGQETQYF
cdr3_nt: TGCAGTGCTAGTCGGTGGGGTCAAGAGACCCAGTACTTC

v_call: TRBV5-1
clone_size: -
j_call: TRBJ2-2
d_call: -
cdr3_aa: CASSLLSRESTGELFF
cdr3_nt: TGCGCCAGCAGCTTGTTATCCAGGGAAAGCACCGGGGAGCTGTTTTTT

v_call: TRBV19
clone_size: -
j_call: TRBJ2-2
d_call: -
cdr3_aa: CASRTGATNTGELFF
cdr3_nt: TGTGCCAGTAGGACCGGGGCGACGAACACCGGGGAGCTGTTTTTT

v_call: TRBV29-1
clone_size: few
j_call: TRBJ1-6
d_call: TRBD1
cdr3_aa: CSARTGRRNSPLHF
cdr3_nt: TGCAGCGCAAGGACAGGGCGGCGTAATTCACCCCTCCACTTT

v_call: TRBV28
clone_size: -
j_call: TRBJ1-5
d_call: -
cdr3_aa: CACGGRDQPQHF
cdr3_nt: TGTGCTTGCGGGGGCAGAGATCAGCCCCAGCATTTT

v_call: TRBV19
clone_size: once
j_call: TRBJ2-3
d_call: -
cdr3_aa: CASNQGRTDTQYF
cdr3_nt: TGTGCCAGTAACCAGGGCAGGACAGATACGCAGTATTTT

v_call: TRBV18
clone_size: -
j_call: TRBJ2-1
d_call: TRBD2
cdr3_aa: CASSGLAGSYNEQFF
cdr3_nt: TGTGCCAGCTCAGGACTAGCGGGATCCTACAATGAGCAGTTCTTC

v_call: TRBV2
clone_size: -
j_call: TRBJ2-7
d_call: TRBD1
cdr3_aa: CASTDPGQNYEQYF
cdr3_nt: TGTGCCAGCACCGATCCGGGACAGAATTACGAGCAGTACTTC

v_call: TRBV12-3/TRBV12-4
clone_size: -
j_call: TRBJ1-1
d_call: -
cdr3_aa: CASSLWENTEAFF
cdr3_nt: TGTGCCAGCAGTTTGTGGGAGAACACTGAAGCTTTCTTT

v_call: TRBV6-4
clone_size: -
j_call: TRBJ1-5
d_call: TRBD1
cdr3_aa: CASSDSSTGGLGQPQHF
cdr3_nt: TGTGCCAGCAGTGACTCGAGCACAGGGGGATTGGGTCAGCCCCAGCATTTT

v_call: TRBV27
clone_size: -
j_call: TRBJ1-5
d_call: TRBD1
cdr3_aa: CASSLPPGGEGNQPQHF
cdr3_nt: TGTGCCAGCAGTTTACCCCCAGGGGGCGAGGGCAATCAGCCCCAGCATTTT

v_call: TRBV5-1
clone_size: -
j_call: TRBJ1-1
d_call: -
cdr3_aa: CASSFSVNTEAFF
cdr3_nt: TGCGCCAGCAGCTTCTCAGTGAACACTGAAGCTTTCTTT

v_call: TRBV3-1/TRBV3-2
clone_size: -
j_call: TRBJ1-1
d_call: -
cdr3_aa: CASSQKGGARAFF
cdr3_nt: TGTGCCAGCAGCCAAAAGGGGGGCGCGCGGGCTTTCTTT

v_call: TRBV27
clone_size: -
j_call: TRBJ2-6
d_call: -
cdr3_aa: CASSPILGGANVLTF
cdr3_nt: TGTGCCAGCAGTCCAATCCTTGGCGGGGCCAACGTCCTGACTTTC

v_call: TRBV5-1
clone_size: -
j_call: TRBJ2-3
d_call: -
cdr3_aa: CASSLSASAADTQYF
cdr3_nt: TGCGCCAGCAGCTTGTCGGCTAGCGCAGCAGATACGCAGTATTTT

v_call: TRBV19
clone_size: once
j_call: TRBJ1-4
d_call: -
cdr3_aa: CASSITAASPEKLFF
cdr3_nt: TGTGCCAGTAGTATAACGGCGGCGAGTCCGGAAAAACTGTTTTTT

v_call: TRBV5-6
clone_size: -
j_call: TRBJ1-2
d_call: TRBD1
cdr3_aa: CASSPRDRGCTF
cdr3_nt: TGTGCCAGCAGCCCCCGGGACAGGGGATGCACCTTC

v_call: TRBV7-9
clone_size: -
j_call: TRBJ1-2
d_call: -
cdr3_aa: CASKVYGGYTF
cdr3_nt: TGTGCCAGCAAGGTGTACGGTGGCTACACCTTC

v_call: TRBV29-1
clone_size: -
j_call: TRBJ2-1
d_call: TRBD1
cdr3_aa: CSVVSGTGPENEQFF
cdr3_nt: TGCAGCGTGGTATCCGGGACAGGGCCGGAGAATGAGCAGTTCTTC

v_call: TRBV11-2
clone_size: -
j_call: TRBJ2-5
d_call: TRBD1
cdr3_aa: CASSMTGGRQETQYF
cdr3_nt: TGTGCCAGCAGCATGACAGGGGGCCGACAAGAGACCCAGTACTTC

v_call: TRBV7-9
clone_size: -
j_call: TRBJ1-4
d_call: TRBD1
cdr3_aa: CASSIRTGVVEKLFF
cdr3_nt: TGTGCCAGCAGCATCAGGACAGGCGTGGTTGAAAAACTGTTTTTT

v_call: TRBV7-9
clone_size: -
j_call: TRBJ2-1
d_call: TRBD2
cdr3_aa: CASSFWTSADNEQFF
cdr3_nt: TGTGCCAGCAGCTTCTGGACTAGCGCTGACAATGAGCAGTTCTTC